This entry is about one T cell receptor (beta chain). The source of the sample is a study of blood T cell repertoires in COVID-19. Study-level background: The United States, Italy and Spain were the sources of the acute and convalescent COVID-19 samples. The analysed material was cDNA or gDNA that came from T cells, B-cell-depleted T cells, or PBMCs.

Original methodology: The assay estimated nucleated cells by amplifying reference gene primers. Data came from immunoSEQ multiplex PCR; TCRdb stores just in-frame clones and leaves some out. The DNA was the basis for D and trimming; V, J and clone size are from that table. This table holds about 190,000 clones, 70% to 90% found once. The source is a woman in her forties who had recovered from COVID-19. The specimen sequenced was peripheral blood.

This CDR3 reads CASSFGTGAKPYNYGYTF. The CDR3, as DNA: TGTGCCAGTAGTTTCGGGACAGGGGCTAAACCTTATAACTATGGCTACACCTTC. The genes are TRBV19 and TRBJ1-2; 10 bases match TRBD1. Germline CDR1 reads LNHDA; CDR2 reads SQIVND (reference sequence). This CDR3 is 18 amino acids long. The junction had 13 bases not matched to a gene; V was cut back by 5 bases and J by 1 base.